The TCR beta chain under discussion was sequenced for a study of type 1 regulatory T cells (dated by TCRdb to about 2021). General notes on the study: An in vitro protocol by which a Tr1-enriched, alloantigen-specific CD4 T cell product named T-allo10 was generated was characterized in the study. T-allo10 was being evaluated clinically in patients with hematological malignancies who were receiving allogeneic hematopoietic stem cell transplantation. Results and caveats for the whole study, not just this receptor: Tr1 cells showed a more restricted TCR repertoire than non-Tr1 cells, which the study interpreted as alloantigen-induced clonal expansion.

Notes on this clonotype: The antigen it binds to is not known. The record has no base qualities; no much larger clone is one base away.

The reads were generated on an Illumina MiSeq. TCRdb passed the public sequencing reads through fastp at Q25 and MiXCR, retaining productive beta sequences. For every CDR3 protein sequence, its rows merge into one entry that carries the most common genes and DNA. The sample table holds more than 50,000 distinct CDR3 sequences, of which 55% to 65% were seen once. Approximately 1.8% of the sample belongs to the ten largest clones. The germline V gene yields SQVTM for CDR1 and ANQGSEA for CDR2. From the cysteine up to the phenylalanine, the CDR3 has a length of 13 residues. CDR3 DNA is the only sequence kept; it has 39 bases, read in frame from the first base. Trimming leaves V shorter by 2 bases and J shorter by 4 bases, with the junction holding 4 bases beyond the gene matches.

This clonotype was obtained from a human donor in good health. This receptor chain uses TRBV29-1 and TRBJ2-5; a stretch of 7 junction bases matches TRBD2. What was sequenced was cultured non-Tr1 T cells, either the whole culture or a sorted T cell fraction (not recorded which). The label giving this sample's cell subset or site can be read as: non-Tr1 population from the T-allo10 product. The bases read TGCAGCGTTGAAATAATAGCGGGAGAGACCCAGTACTTC. This translates into CSVEIIAGETQYF.